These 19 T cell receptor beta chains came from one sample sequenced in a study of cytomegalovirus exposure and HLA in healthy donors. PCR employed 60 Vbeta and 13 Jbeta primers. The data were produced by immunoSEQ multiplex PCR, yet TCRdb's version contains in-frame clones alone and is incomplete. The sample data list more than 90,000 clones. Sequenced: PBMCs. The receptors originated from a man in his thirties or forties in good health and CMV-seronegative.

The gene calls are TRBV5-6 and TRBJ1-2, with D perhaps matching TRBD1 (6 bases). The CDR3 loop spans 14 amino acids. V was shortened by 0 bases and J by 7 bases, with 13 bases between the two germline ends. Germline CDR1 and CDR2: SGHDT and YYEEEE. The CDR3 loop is CASSLEDRSLGYTF. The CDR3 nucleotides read TGTGCCAGCAGCTTGGAAGACAGGAGCCTTGGCTACACCTTC.

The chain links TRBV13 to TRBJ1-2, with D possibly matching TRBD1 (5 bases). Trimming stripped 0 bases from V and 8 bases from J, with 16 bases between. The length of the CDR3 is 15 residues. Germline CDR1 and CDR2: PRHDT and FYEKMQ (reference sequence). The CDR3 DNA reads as TGTGCCAGCAGCTTAGGCCCCGGGGGGACCCGGGGCTACACCTTC. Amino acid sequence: CASSLGPGGTRGYTF.

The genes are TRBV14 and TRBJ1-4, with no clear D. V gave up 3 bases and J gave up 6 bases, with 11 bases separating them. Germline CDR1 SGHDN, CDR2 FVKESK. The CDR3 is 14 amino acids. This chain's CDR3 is CASSHAGWDEKLFF. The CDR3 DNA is TGTGCCAGCAGCCATGCGGGGTGGGATGAAAAACTGTTTTTT.

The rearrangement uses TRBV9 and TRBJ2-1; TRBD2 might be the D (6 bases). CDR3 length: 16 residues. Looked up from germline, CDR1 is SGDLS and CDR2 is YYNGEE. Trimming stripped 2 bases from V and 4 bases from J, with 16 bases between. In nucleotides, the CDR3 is TGTGCCAGCAGCGTGACCGGCGGGGTGACTTACAATGAGCAGTTCTTC. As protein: CASSVTGGVTYNEQFF.

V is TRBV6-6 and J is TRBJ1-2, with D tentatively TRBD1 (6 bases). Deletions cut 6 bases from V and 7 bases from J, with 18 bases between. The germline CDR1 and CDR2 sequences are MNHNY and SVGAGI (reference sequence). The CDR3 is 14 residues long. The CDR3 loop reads CASRSAGGASGYTF. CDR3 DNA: TGTGCCAGCAGATCGGCGGGGGGCGCGTCTGGCTACACCTTC.

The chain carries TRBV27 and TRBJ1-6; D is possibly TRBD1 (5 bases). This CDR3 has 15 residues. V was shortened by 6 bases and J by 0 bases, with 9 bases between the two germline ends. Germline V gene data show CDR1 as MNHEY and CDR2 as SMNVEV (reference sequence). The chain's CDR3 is CASRRDFSYNSPLHF. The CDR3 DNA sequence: TGTGCCAGCAGACGGGACTTCTCCTATAATTCACCCCTCCACTTT.

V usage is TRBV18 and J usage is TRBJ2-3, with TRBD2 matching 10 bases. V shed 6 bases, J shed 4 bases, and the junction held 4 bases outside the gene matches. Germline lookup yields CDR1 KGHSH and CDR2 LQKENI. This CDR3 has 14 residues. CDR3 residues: CASSPTSGADTQYF. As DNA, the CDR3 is TGTGCCAGCTCGCCTACTAGCGGGGCAGATACGCAGTATTTT.

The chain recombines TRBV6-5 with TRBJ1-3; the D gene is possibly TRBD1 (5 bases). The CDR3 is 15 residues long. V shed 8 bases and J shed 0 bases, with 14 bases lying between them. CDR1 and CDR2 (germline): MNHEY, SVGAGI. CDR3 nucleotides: TGTGCCAGCCTCACTCGGGGGAACTCTGGAAACACCATATATTTT. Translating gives CASLTRGNSGNTIYF.

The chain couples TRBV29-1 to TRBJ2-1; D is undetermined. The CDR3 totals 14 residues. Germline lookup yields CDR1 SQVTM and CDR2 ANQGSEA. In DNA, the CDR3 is TGCAGTCCCAGCGTTGACTCTACCTACAATGAGCAGTTCTTC. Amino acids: CSPSVDSTYNEQFF.

CDR3 residues: CASSSSATVETQYF. CDR3 nucleotide sequence: TGTGCCAGCAGTTCGAGTGCCACAGTGGAGACCCAGTACTTC. The chain is built from TRBV28 and TRBJ2-5; D not certain. This CDR3 is built from 14 residues. Germline CDR1 reads MDHEN; CDR2 reads SYDVKM. Deletions cut 4 bases from V and 5 bases from J, with 14 bases between.

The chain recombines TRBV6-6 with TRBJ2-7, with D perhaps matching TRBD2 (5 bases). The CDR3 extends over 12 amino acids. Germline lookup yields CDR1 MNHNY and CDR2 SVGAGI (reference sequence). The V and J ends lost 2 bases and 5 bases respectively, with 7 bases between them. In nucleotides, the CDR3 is TGTGCCAGCAGTTACCGGGGAGACGAGCAGTACTTC. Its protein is CASSYRGDEQYF.

Here the CDR3 DNA reads TGTGCCAGCAGCCCAATCACAGGGGCCGGGGAGCTGTTTTTT. Translated: CASSPITGAGELFF. This chain uses TRBV27 with TRBJ2-2, with 7 nucleotides matching TRBD1. Germline CDR1 MNHEY, CDR2 SMNVEV (reference sequence). The J segment lost 6 bases and the V segment lost 6 bases, leaving 7 bases of the junction unmatched. The CDR3 runs to 14 residues.

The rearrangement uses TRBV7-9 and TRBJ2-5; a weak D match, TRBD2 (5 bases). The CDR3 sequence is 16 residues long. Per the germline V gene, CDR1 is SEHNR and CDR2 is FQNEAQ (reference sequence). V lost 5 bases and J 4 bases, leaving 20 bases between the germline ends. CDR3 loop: CASSPDGLRSGETQYF. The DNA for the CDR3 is TGTGCCAGCAGCCCAGACGGGCTTCGGAGCGGAGAGACCCAGTACTTC.

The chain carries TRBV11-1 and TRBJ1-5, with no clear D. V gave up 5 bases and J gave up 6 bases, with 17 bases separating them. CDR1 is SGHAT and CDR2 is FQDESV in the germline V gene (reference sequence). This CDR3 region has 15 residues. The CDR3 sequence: CASSADGISGQPQHF. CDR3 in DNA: TGTGCCAGCAGCGCGGACGGAATCAGCGGTCAGCCCCAGCATTTT.

The CDR3 DNA reads TGCGCCAGCAGCCCCATGACAGGGGGCACTGAAGCTTTCTTT. Translation gives CASSPMTGGTEAFF. The chain employs TRBV5-1 and TRBJ1-1; 9 bases map to TRBD1. The CDR3 spans 14 residues. In germline, CDR1 is SGHRS, CDR2 YFSETQ. J gave up 4 bases and V 4 bases, and 5 bases lay outside the gene matches.

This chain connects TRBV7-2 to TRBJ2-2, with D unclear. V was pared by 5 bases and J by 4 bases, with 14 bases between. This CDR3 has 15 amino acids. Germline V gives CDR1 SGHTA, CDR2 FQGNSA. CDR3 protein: CASSPSRRPTGELFF. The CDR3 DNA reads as TGTGCCAGCAGCCCCTCGCGGCGGCCCACCGGGGAGCTGTTTTTT.

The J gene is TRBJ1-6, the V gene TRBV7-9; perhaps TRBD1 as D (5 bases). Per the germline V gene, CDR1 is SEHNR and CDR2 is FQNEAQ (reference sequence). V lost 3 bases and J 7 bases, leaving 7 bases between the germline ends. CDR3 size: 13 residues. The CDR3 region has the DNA TGTGCCAGCAGCTTGGGGCCCAATTCACCCCTCCACTTT. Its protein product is CASSLGPNSPLHF.

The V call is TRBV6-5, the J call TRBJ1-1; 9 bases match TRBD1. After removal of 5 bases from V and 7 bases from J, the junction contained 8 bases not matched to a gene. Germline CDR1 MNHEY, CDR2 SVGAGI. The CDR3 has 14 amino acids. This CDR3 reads CASSEDGQGSEAFF. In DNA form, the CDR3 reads TGTGCCAGCAGTGAAGACGGACAGGGGAGTGAAGCTTTCTTT.

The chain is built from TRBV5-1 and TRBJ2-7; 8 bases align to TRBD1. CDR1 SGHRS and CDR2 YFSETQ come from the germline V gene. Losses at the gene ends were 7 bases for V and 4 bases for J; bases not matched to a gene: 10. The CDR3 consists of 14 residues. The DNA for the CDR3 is TGCGCCAGCGAACCCGGGACAGGATTTTACGAGCAGTACTTC. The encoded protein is CASEPGTGFYEQYF.